These T cell receptor beta chains were read from a single sample in a study of human CD8 memory T cell subsets. After re-calling the 5' RACE reads, TCRdb lists one entry per CDR3 protein, DNA absent. In all, the sample yields several thousand distinct CDR3 sequences. The source material was CD8+ T cells from PBMCs. These receptors all stem from a human donor in good health. The CDR3 runs from the conserved cysteine through the conserved F or W. Fields, in order: CDR3 protein, J gene, clone size, CDR3 length, V gene. Part of the rows lack a size; the others show once, few, many or a class for expanded clones.

CDR3aa: CASIDPPAKETQYF
j_gene: TRBJ2-5
abundance: .
len: 14
v_gene: TRBV6-2/TRBV6-3

CDR3aa: CASSSPGQGTPEQYF
j_gene: TRBJ2-7
abundance: .
len: 15
v_gene: TRBV27

CDR3aa: CASSLSESFYNEQFF
j_gene: TRBJ2-1
abundance: .
len: 15
v_gene: TRBV27

CDR3aa: CASSLAVGFLYEQYF
j_gene: TRBJ2-7
abundance: .
len: 15
v_gene: TRBV5-6

CDR3aa: CASSLPGQVNEKLFF
j_gene: TRBJ1-4
abundance: .
len: 15
v_gene: TRBV7-9

CDR3aa: CASRELALGTGELFF
j_gene: TRBJ2-2
abundance: .
len: 15
v_gene: TRBV3-1

CDR3aa: CASSLGQGGTSYEQYF
j_gene: TRBJ2-7
abundance: .
len: 16
v_gene: TRBV27

CDR3aa: CATTDGTGNTEAFF
j_gene: TRBJ1-1
abundance: .
len: 14
v_gene: TRBV19

CDR3aa: CASSPGQGESEKLFF
j_gene: TRBJ1-4
abundance: .
len: 15
v_gene: TRBV28

CDR3aa: CASSHQGGGYEQYF
j_gene: TRBJ2-7
abundance: .
len: 14
v_gene: TRBV14

CDR3aa: CASSYPGQGKEQYF
j_gene: TRBJ2-7
abundance: .
len: 14
v_gene: TRBV6-5

CDR3aa: CASSVGLAGGSGELFF
j_gene: TRBJ2-2
abundance: .
len: 16
v_gene: TRBV9

CDR3aa: CASSGRRLDTEAFF
j_gene: TRBJ1-1
abundance: .
len: 14
v_gene: TRBV11-2

CDR3aa: CASSPPGRLYEQYF
j_gene: TRBJ2-7
abundance: .
len: 14
v_gene: TRBV12-3/TRBV12-4

CDR3aa: CASSLDLGETQYF
j_gene: TRBJ2-5
abundance: medium-sized
len: 13
v_gene: TRBV12-3/TRBV12-4

CDR3aa: CASGLAGDRNEQFF
j_gene: TRBJ2-1
abundance: .
len: 14
v_gene: TRBV27

CDR3aa: CASTSERDEQYF
j_gene: TRBJ2-7
abundance: medium-sized
len: 12
v_gene: TRBV5-1

CDR3aa: CSVGTVNTEAFF
j_gene: TRBJ1-1
abundance: medium-sized
len: 12
v_gene: TRBV29-1

CDR3aa: CASSSQGRNRDEQYF
j_gene: TRBJ2-7
abundance: .
len: 15
v_gene: TRBV5-4

CDR3aa: CASSPPGGGAYEQYF
j_gene: TRBJ2-7
abundance: .
len: 15
v_gene: TRBV7-9

CDR3aa: CASSEASVEAFF
j_gene: TRBJ1-1
abundance: .
len: 12
v_gene: TRBV2

CDR3aa: CATTTGWGAPLHF
j_gene: TRBJ1-6
abundance: .
len: 13
v_gene: TRBV15

CDR3aa: CASSEQGALTEAFF
j_gene: TRBJ1-1
abundance: .
len: 14
v_gene: TRBV5-6

CDR3aa: CASSWTSDRQGTQYF
j_gene: TRBJ2-5
abundance: .
len: 15
v_gene: TRBV27

CDR3aa: CASSPLERGYYNEQFF
j_gene: TRBJ2-1
abundance: .
len: 16
v_gene: TRBV6-2/TRBV6-3

CDR3aa: CASASGTGLNEQFF
j_gene: TRBJ2-1
abundance: medium-sized
len: 14
v_gene: TRBV5-1

CDR3aa: CSVDGLAGVTDTQYF
j_gene: TRBJ2-3
abundance: medium-sized
len: 15
v_gene: TRBV29-1

CDR3aa: CASSGAGMGYTF
j_gene: TRBJ1-2
abundance: .
len: 12
v_gene: TRBV9

CDR3aa: CSVNPGGMNTEAFF
j_gene: TRBJ1-1
abundance: .
len: 14
v_gene: TRBV29-1

CDR3aa: CASSELGGLAAYEQYF
j_gene: TRBJ2-7
abundance: medium-sized
len: 16
v_gene: TRBV6-1

CDR3aa: CASSITSQGSNYGYTF
j_gene: TRBJ1-2
abundance: .
len: 16
v_gene: TRBV6-5

CDR3aa: CASSTTGGPDNEQFF
j_gene: TRBJ2-1
abundance: .
len: 15
v_gene: TRBV7-2

CDR3aa: CASSRTGDGNYGYTF
j_gene: TRBJ1-2
abundance: .
len: 15
v_gene: TRBV7-3

CDR3aa: CAWSQGYEQYF
j_gene: TRBJ2-7
abundance: .
len: 11
v_gene: TRBV30

CDR3aa: CASSLQGIPYEQYF
j_gene: TRBJ2-7
abundance: .
len: 14
v_gene: TRBV4-1

CDR3aa: CASSDLDGYNEQFF
j_gene: TRBJ2-1
abundance: .
len: 14
v_gene: TRBV9

CDR3aa: CASSISPGARAGELFF
j_gene: TRBJ2-2
abundance: .
len: 16
v_gene: TRBV19

CDR3aa: CASSQDWGGAYTDTQYF
j_gene: TRBJ2-3
abundance: .
len: 17
v_gene: TRBV4-3

CDR3aa: CASSTLAVNTGELFF
j_gene: TRBJ2-2
abundance: .
len: 15
v_gene: TRBV27

CDR3aa: CASSLRTTNEKLFF
j_gene: TRBJ1-4
abundance: .
len: 14
v_gene: TRBV28

CDR3aa: CASSPRSSYEQYF
j_gene: TRBJ2-7
abundance: .
len: 13
v_gene: TRBV28

CDR3aa: CASSYSAYGQQNEKLFF
j_gene: TRBJ1-4
abundance: .
len: 17
v_gene: TRBV12-3/TRBV12-4

CDR3aa: CASSLGHEQFF
j_gene: TRBJ2-1
abundance: .
len: 11
v_gene: TRBV5-1

CDR3aa: CASSFLDSTSGANVLTF
j_gene: TRBJ2-6
abundance: medium-sized
len: 17
v_gene: TRBV28

CDR3aa: CASSPGGGAGETQYF
j_gene: TRBJ2-5
abundance: .
len: 15
v_gene: TRBV7-3

CDR3aa: CASSLPLVQGYTEAFF
j_gene: TRBJ1-1
abundance: .
len: 16
v_gene: TRBV28

CDR3aa: CASSLYEGLAADNEQFF
j_gene: TRBJ2-1
abundance: .
len: 17
v_gene: TRBV7-3